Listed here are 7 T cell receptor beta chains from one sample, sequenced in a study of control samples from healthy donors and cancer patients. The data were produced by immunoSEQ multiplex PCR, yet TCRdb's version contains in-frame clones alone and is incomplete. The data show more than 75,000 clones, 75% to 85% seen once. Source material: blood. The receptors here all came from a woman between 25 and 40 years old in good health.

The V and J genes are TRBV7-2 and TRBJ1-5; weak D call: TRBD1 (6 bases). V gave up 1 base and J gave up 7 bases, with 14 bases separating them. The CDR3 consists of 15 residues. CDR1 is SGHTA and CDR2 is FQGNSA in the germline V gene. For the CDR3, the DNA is TGTGCCAGCAGCTTAGGGGCAGGGGCAGGGCAGCCCCAGCATTTT. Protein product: CASSLGAGAGQPQHF.

The CDR3 region is CASSWGGNTEAFF. For the CDR3, the DNA is TGTGCCAGCAGTTGGGGGGGGAACACTGAAGCTTTCTTT. The chain carries TRBV12-3 or TRBV12-4 and TRBJ1-1; perhaps TRBD1 as D (5 bases). The CDR3 is made up of 13 amino acids. Trimming left V 4 bases short and J 1 base short, with 7 bases between.

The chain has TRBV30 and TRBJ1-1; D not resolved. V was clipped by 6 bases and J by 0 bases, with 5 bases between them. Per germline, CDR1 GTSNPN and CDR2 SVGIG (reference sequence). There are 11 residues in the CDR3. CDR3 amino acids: CACSMNTEAFF. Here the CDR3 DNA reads TGTGCCTGCTCCATGAACACTGAAGCTTTCTTT.

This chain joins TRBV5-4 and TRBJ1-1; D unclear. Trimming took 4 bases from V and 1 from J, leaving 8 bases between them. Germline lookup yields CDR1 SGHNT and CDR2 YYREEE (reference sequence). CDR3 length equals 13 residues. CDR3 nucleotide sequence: TGTGCCAGCAGCACGGATGGGAACACTGAAGCTTTCTTT. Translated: CASSTDGNTEAFF.

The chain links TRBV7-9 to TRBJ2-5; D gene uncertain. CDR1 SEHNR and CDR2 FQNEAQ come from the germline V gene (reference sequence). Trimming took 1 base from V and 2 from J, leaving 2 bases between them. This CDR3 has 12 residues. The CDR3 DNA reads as TGTGCCAGCAGCTTAGTACAAGAGACCCAGTACTTC. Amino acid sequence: CASSLVQETQYF.

Here the CDR3 reads CAISEARQGMNTEAFF. CDR3 DNA sequence: TGTGCCATCAGTGAGGCTCGACAGGGAATGAACACTGAAGCTTTCTTT. The chain joins TRBV10-3 to TRBJ1-1; 7 positions match TRBD1. CDR1 is ENHRY, CDR2 SYGVKD, per germline. Germline trimming cut 2 bases from V and 0 bases from J; bases unmatched to any gene: 6. CDR3 size: 16 residues.

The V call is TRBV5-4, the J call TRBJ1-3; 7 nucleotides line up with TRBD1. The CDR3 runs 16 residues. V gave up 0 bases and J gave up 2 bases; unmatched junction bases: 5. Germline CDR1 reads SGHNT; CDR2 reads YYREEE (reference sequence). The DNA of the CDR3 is TGTGCCAGCAGCTTGGCAGGGGGGATAACTGGAAACACCATATATTTT. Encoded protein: CASSLAGGITGNTIYF.